The 29 T cell receptor beta chains reported below all come from one sample, sequenced in a study of blood T cell repertoires in COVID-19. Repertoires were generated with immunoSEQ multiplex PCR, while TCRdb's copy carries only in-frame clones and drops some. Among about 100,000 clones, less than 90% were seen once, and the ten largest hold 2%. Sequencing was performed on peripheral blood. These TCRs come from a man aged 65-85 years with active or convalescent COVID-19.

V is TRBV11-2 and J is TRBJ2-5; TRBD2 matches 12 bases. CDR1 SGHAT and CDR2 FQNNGV come from the germline V gene. The CDR3 runs to 16 residues. J gave up 5 bases and V 3 bases, and 7 bases lay outside the gene matches. The CDR3 reads CASSFQTSGGTETQYF. CDR3 nucleotides: TGTGCCAGCAGCTTCCAGACTAGCGGGGGTACTGAGACCCAGTACTTC.

The rearrangement uses TRBV2 and TRBJ2-1; 7 bases fit TRBD1. This CDR3 region has 15 residues. The V gene's germline CDR1 is SNHLY and CDR2 FYNNEI. Trimming cost V 0 bases and J 7 bases; bases outside gene matches: 6. The CDR3 protein is CASSEARTGRNEQFF. Written as DNA, the CDR3 is TGTGCCAGCAGTGAAGCCCGGACAGGACGAAATGAGCAGTTCTTC.

This clone came up once. The genes are TRBV11-2 and TRBJ2-7; D might be TRBD2 (6 bases). V lost 1 base, J lost 5 bases, and 18 bases lay in between. Germline V CDR1 and CDR2: SGHAT, FQNNGV. The CDR3 is 16 residues long. CDR3 amino acids: CASSLGRVSPRHEQYF. The CDR3 region has the DNA TGTGCCAGCAGCTTAGGGAGGGTTTCCCCCCGCCACGAGCAGTACTTC.

V and J are TRBV10-3 and TRBJ2-6; 8 bases agree with TRBD1. There are 14 residues in the CDR3. With V trimmed by 5 bases and J by 9 bases, 6 bases remained unmatched. CDR1 and CDR2 from the germline V gene are ENHRY and SYGVKD. The chain's CDR3 is CAISPDRAVNVLTF. CDR3 DNA sequence: TGTGCCATCAGTCCGGACAGGGCGGTCAACGTCCTGACTTTC.

This clone was counted only a few times. The chain joins TRBV5-6 to TRBJ2-7, with a weak D call TRBD2 (5 bases). CDR3 length: 14 amino acids. Germline lookup yields CDR1 SGHDT and CDR2 YYEEEE. V was cut by 4 bases and J by 0 bases, with 11 bases left in between. As DNA, the CDR3 is TGTGCCAGCAGCGTGGACTGGAGCTCCTACGAGCAGTACTTC. Translation: CASSVDWSSYEQYF.

Comments on this clone: Within the sample, other DNA sequences also encode this same CDR3. The chain is built from TRBV4-1 and TRBJ1-5; possibly TRBD1 for D (6 bases). The CDR3 has 17 amino acids. The ends were cut back, 4 bases at V and 0 bases at J, with 16 bases in the middle. Germline-derived CDR1 and CDR2 are MGHRA and YSYEKL. This CDR3 is CASSLLLDSHSNQPQHF. CDR3 sequence (DNA): TGCGCCAGCAGCCTACTATTGGACAGTCATAGCAATCAGCCCCAGCATTTT.

The CDR3 loop is CAWTFGGERNTIYF. CDR3 nucleotides: TGTGCCTGGACATTTGGGGGGGAACGAAACACCATATATTTT. The chain employs TRBV30 and TRBJ1-3, with D perhaps matching TRBD1 (5 bases). Per the germline V gene, CDR1 is GTSNPN and CDR2 is SVGIG (reference sequence). This CDR3 has 14 amino acids. V lost 4 bases and J lost 5, with 15 bases in between.

This clone was seen more than once but under ten times. The V and J genes are TRBV6-1 and TRBJ2-3; D is perhaps TRBD2 (6 bases). The CDR3 is made up of 14 amino acids. Trimming shortened V by 1 base and J by 2 bases, and 7 bases separated the two germline ends. Germline loops: CDR1 MNHNS, CDR2 SASEGT. In nucleotides, the CDR3 is TGTGCCAGCAGTGAAGGCGGGGCCACAGATACGCAGTATTTT. Residues: CASSEGGATDTQYF.

The chain has TRBV27 and TRBJ1-2, with D perhaps matching TRBD1 (5 bases). The CDR3 has 14 amino acids. From germline, CDR1 is MNHEY and CDR2 SMNVEV (reference sequence). V lost 0 bases to trimming and J lost 4 bases, with 9 bases between them. Written as DNA, the CDR3 is TGTGCCAGCAGTTTATCCAGGGTCTCCTATGGCTACACCTTC. Translating gives CASSLSRVSYGYTF.

This rearrangement joins TRBV2 to TRBJ2-5; the match to TRBD1 covers 7 bases. This CDR3 has 16 amino acids. The V gene end was trimmed by 7 bases and the J gene end by 3 bases; junction bases not matched to a gene: 14. The germline CDR1 and CDR2 sequences are SNHLY and FYNNEI. CDR3 in amino acids: CASKETRQGSKETQYF. The CDR3 bases are TGTGCCAGCAAGGAAACAAGACAGGGCTCGAAAGAGACCCAGTACTTC.

The chain employs TRBV7-9 and TRBJ1-1; 8 bases line up with TRBD1. V shed 0 bases, J shed 2 bases, and the junction held 2 bases outside the gene matches. Germline CDR1 SEHNR, CDR2 FQNEAQ (reference sequence). The CDR3 covers 15 residues. The CDR3, as DNA: TGTGCCAGCAGCTTAGCAGACAGGGGAAACACTGAAGCTTTCTTT. Translation: CASSLADRGNTEAFF.

In this sample, this clone turned up a few times. The V gene is TRBV11-2, the J gene TRBJ1-2, with D maybe TRBD1 (6 bases). The V end lost 5 bases, the J end lost 4 bases, and 14 bases lay between the germline ends. The CDR3 is made up of 14 amino acids. CDR1 is SGHAT, CDR2 FQNNGV, per germline. CDR3 loop: CASSPDSAVYGYTF. DNA for the CDR3: TGTGCCAGCAGCCCGGACAGTGCAGTCTATGGCTACACCTTC.

V and J are TRBV9 and TRBJ1-6; a weak D match, TRBD1 (5 bases). Germline values: CDR1 SGDLS, CDR2 YYNGEE. The length of the CDR3 is 16 residues. Trimming pared 1 base from V and 5 bases from J, leaving 13 bases between. The CDR3 region is CASSVRGDLNNSPLHF. In DNA form, the CDR3 reads TGTGCCAGCAGCGTAAGGGGCGACTTAAATAATTCACCCCTCCACTTT. Full variable domain (rest looked up from reference TRBV9 and TRBJ1-6): DSGVTQTPKHLITATGQRVTLRCSPRSGDLSVYWYQQSLDQGLQFLIQYYNGEERAKGNILERFSAQQFPDLHSELNLSSLELGDSALYFCASSVRGDLNNSPLHFGNGTRLTVT.

This clone was counted a single time. CDR3 residues: CASSTTLNTEAFF. Here the CDR3 DNA reads TGTGCCAGCAGCACGACTCTGAACACTGAAGCTTTCTTT. The chain joins TRBV7-2 to TRBJ1-1; unclear D gene. The CDR3 runs 13 residues. The V and J ends lost 5 bases and 0 bases respectively, with 7 bases between them. Germline CDR1 reads SGHTA; CDR2 reads FQGNSA.

The chain carries TRBV28 and TRBJ2-1, with TRBD2 identical over 9 bases. The CDR3 loop spans 14 amino acids. Germline V gives CDR1 MDHEN, CDR2 SYDVKM. Unmatched junction bases numbered 9, after V lost 11 bases and J lost 4 bases. For the CDR3, the DNA is TGTGCCGTGGGGGCTAGCGGGGTTTACAATGAGCAGTTCTTC. This gives the protein CAVGASGVYNEQFF.

The sample holds a few counts of this clone. This chain links TRBV7-2 with TRBJ1-2, with no clear D. V was shortened by 5 bases and J by 1 base, with 11 bases between the two germline ends. The CDR3 runs to 14 residues. From germline, CDR1 is SGHTA and CDR2 FQGNSA. The CDR3 DNA follows: TGTGCCAGCAGCATTGGACGGGATAACTATGGCTACACCTTC. As protein: CASSIGRDNYGYTF. Looking up the rest from reference TRBV7-2 and TRBJ1-2 gives the full variable domain: GAGVSQSPSNKVTEKGKDVELRCDPISGHTALYWYRQSLGQGLEFLIYFQGNSAPDKSGLPSDRFSAERTGGSVSTLTIQRTQQEDSAVYLCASSIGRDNYGYTFGSGTRLTVV.

The rearrangement uses TRBV5-5 and TRBJ1-4; TRBD1 might be the D (6 bases). CDR1 and CDR2 from the germline V gene are SGHKS and YYEKEE (reference sequence). The germline V and J ends were trimmed by 4 bases and 6 bases, with 19 bases remaining between them. The CDR3 is 16 residues long. The CDR3 is CASSPWGGGEDEKLFF. The CDR3 region has the DNA TGTGCCAGCAGCCCTTGGGGCGGGGGCGAGGATGAAAAACTGTTTTTT.

V usage is TRBV29-1 and J usage is TRBJ1-1; D is ambiguous. The germline V gene encodes CDR1 SQVTM and CDR2 ANQGSEA. Deletions cut 8 bases from V and 6 bases from J, with 19 bases between. The CDR3 is 13 amino acids. The DNA of the CDR3 is TGCAGCATAACCGGGAAGGTGGGTGCTGAAGCTTTCTTT. Translated, it gives CSITGKVGAEAFF.

The DNA for the CDR3 is TGTGCCAGCAGTTACACCGGGACACTTAACTATGGCTACACCTTC. This sequence encodes CASSYTGTLNYGYTF. The rearrangement joins TRBV6-5 to TRBJ1-2; the D gene is possibly TRBD1 (6 bases). Per germline, CDR1 MNHEY and CDR2 SVGAGI. The V end was cut by 2 bases, the J end by 1 base, with 11 bases between. This CDR3 is 15 amino acids long.

The chain is built from TRBV18 and TRBJ2-7; D gene unclear. CDR3 length equals 14 residues. V was shortened by 3 bases and J by 6 bases, with 15 bases between the two germline ends. Germline values: CDR1 KGHSH, CDR2 LQKENI. The CDR3 bases are TGTGCCAGCTCACCGGGCACCCAAGGCAGCGAGCAGTACTTC. Translated, it gives CASSPGTQGSEQYF. Complete variable domain (other parts from reference TRBV18 and TRBJ2-7): NAGVMQNPRHLVRRRGQEARLRCSPMKGHSHVYWYRQLPEEGLKFMVYLQKENIIDESGMPKERFSAEFPKEGPSILRIQQVVRGDSAAYFCASSPGTQGSEQYFGPGTRLTVT.

The rearrangement links TRBV5-6 to TRBJ2-3; D is uncertain. V gave up 4 bases and J gave up 4 bases, with 10 bases separating them. The CDR3 extends over 13 amino acids. Germline V lookup: CDR1 SGHDT, CDR2 YYEEEE. CDR3 nucleotide sequence: TGTGCCAGCAGCCTCGATAGCTCAGATACGCAGTATTTT. This sequence encodes CASSLDSSDTQYF.

This chain links TRBV2 with TRBJ2-7; 10 nucleotides line up with TRBD1. The CDR3 has 14 residues. The germline CDR1 and CDR2 sequences are SNHLY and FYNNEI. V was pared by 8 bases and J by 4 bases, with 8 bases of the junction left unmatched. CDR3 DNA: TGTGCCAGCGCATCCGGGACAGGGGTGTACGAGCAGTACTTC. Translating gives CASASGTGVYEQYF.

V gene TRBV19 combines with J gene TRBJ2-1; D remains ambiguous. V was clipped by 6 bases and J by 4 bases, with 4 bases between them. Germline assignment: CDR1 LNHDA and CDR2 SQIVND (reference sequence). This CDR3 is built from 11 residues. CDR3: CASRAYNEQFF. The CDR3 nucleotides read TGTGCCAGTAGGGCTTACAATGAGCAGTTCTTC.

The chain has TRBV9 and TRBJ2-5, with D maybe TRBD1 (6 bases). The CDR3 has 16 amino acids. The V and J ends lost 3 bases and 5 bases respectively, with 20 bases between them. Per the germline V gene, CDR1 is SGDLS and CDR2 is YYNGEE. The CDR3 nucleotides are TGTGCCAGCAGCGCCCGAGGCGTCCTTACAGGGGAGACCCAGTACTTC. It codes for CASSARGVLTGETQYF.

The chain recombines TRBV28 with TRBJ2-6; D unclear. The CDR3 sequence is 16 residues long. V was clipped by 4 bases and J by 4 bases, with 14 bases between them. Looked up from germline, CDR1 is MDHEN and CDR2 is SYDVKM. The DNA of the CDR3 is TGTGCCAGCAGTTCAGGTTGGGCGACAGGGGCCAACGTCCTGACTTTC. Translation gives CASSSGWATGANVLTF.

This chain uses TRBV6-5 with TRBJ1-5; 7 nucleotides line up with TRBD1. In germline, CDR1 is MNHEY, CDR2 SVGAGI. This CDR3 spans 15 amino acids. Losses at the gene ends were 7 bases for V and 6 bases for J; bases not matched to a gene: 12. This CDR3 is CASTIRGQGGQPQHF. Here the CDR3 DNA reads TGTGCCAGCACAATAAGGGGGCAGGGAGGTCAGCCCCAGCATTTT.

The chain employs TRBV3-1 (or the pseudogene TRBV3-2) and TRBJ2-5; tentatively, D is TRBD1 (5 bases). This CDR3 has 12 residues. The germline V and J ends were trimmed by 2 bases and 7 bases, with 8 bases remaining between them. Germline values: CDR1 LGHDT, CDR2 YNNKEL (reference sequence). CDR3 sequence reads: CASSQTQGTQYF. CDR3 DNA: TGTGCCAGCAGCCAAACCCAGGGGACCCAGTACTTC.

The chain recombines TRBV11-2 with TRBJ1-2; D possibly corresponds to TRBD1 (6 bases). Looked up from germline, CDR1 is SGHAT and CDR2 is FQNNGV. V lost 5 bases, J lost 0 bases, and 13 bases lay in between. The CDR3 contains 15 residues. The chain's CDR3 is CASSPSDSANYGYTF. In DNA, the CDR3 is TGTGCCAGCAGCCCCTCGGACAGCGCTAACTATGGCTACACCTTC.

The chain couples TRBV19 to TRBJ1-2; TRBD1 is a possible D gene (6 bases). The CDR3 totals 12 residues. The V gene lost 6 bases and the J gene lost 2 bases, with 7 bases spanning the gap. The germline V gene encodes CDR1 LNHDA and CDR2 SQIVND (reference sequence). CDR3 bases: TGTGCCAGTAGGGACAGAAACTATGGCTACACCTTC. It yields the protein CASRDRNYGYTF.